Shown below are 8 T cell receptor beta chains from a single sample sequenced in a study of T-cell reconstitution after alpha-beta-depleted transplantation in children. This sample's TCRbeta library carried unique molecular identifier barcodes. From the PCR reads, TCRdb called clonotypes with MiXCR, one entry per CDR3 protein. The table records 250,000 to 350,000 distinct CDR3 sequences, around 9.6% of them present only once. Specimen: PBMCs from the stem cell graft donor, collected from the stem cell graft. The receptors come from a human donor who donated a stem cell graft to a child with SCID.

This clonotype was detected only a few times. The chain uses TRBV20-1 and TRBJ1-2; the D gene is possibly TRBD1 (6 bases). Trimming stripped 2 bases from V and 2 bases from J, with 15 bases between. Germline values: CDR1 DFQATT, CDR2 SNEGSKA (reference sequence). CDR3 length equals 15 residues. CDR3 loop: CSARTTLTGNYGYTF. The CDR3 DNA follows: TGCAGTGCTAGAACTACACTAACAGGGAACTATGGCTACACCTTC.

This chain uses TRBV20-1 with TRBJ1-5; D possibly corresponds to TRBD1 (6 bases). The CDR3 is 15 amino acids. From germline, CDR1 is DFQATT and CDR2 SNEGSKA (reference sequence). Trimming removed 2 bases at V and 3 bases at J, with 14 bases between. Written as DNA, the CDR3 is TGCAGTGCTAGAAGAGGAGGACAGAACAATCAGCCCCAGCATTTT. Translated: CSARRGGQNNQPQHF.

This clonotype came up a few times. The chain combines TRBV6-1 with TRBJ2-1; 7 nucleotides align to TRBD1. This CDR3 has 15 residues. Losses at the gene ends were 6 bases for V and 1 base for J; bases not matched to a gene: 6. Germline-derived CDR1 and CDR2 are MNHNS and SASEGT. The CDR3 region is CASSPGTESYNEQFF. CDR3 in DNA: TGTGCCAGCAGCCCCGGGACAGAGTCCTACAATGAGCAGTTCTTC.

This clonotype occurred many times. The chain recombines TRBV14 with TRBJ2-7; TRBD2 agrees at 7 bases. Germline V lookup: CDR1 SGHDN, CDR2 FVKESK. J lost 12 bases, V lost 0 bases, and 5 bases had no gene match. The CDR3 loop spans 12 amino acids. CDR3 in DNA: TGTGCCAGCAGCCAAGATCCGGGGGGTCTGTACTTC. Translating gives CASSQDPGGLYF.

This clonotype was found a few times. This chain joins TRBV2 and TRBJ1-2; TRBD1 agrees at 9 bases. J lost 0 bases, V lost 7 bases, and 9 bases had no gene match. Per the germline V gene, CDR1 is SNHLY and CDR2 is FYNNEI. The CDR3 loop spans 16 amino acids. The CDR3 spells CASNSDRGNTNYGYTF. DNA for the CDR3: TGTGCCAGCAATTCCGACAGGGGGAATACTAACTATGGCTACACCTTC.

This chain uses TRBV12-3 or TRBV12-4 with TRBJ1-1; the D gene is possibly TRBD1 (5 bases). This CDR3 region has 14 residues. Trimming left V 8 bases short and J 1 base short, with 14 bases between. In DNA form, the CDR3 reads TGTGCCAGCTCCGGGGCGGCGGGGAACACTGAAGCTTTCTTT. Translation: CASSGAAGNTEAFF.

This clonotype came up many times. The chain employs TRBV12-3 or TRBV12-4 and TRBJ1-2, with 8 bases identical to TRBD1. Unmatched junction bases numbered 15, after V lost 7 bases and J lost 8 bases. The length of the CDR3 is 15 residues. The CDR3 sequence is CASILRGVRGRGYTF. CDR3 DNA: TGTGCCAGCATTCTAAGAGGGGTCAGGGGGCGAGGCTACACCTTC.

This clonotype was seen a few times. The chain couples TRBV20-1 to TRBJ1-1, with TRBD1 identical over 7 bases. Germline loops: CDR1 DFQATT, CDR2 SNEGSKA (reference sequence). The CDR3 extends over 12 amino acids. The ends lost 6 bases at V and 2 bases at J; junction bases unmatched: 3. The CDR3 spells CSAPGGNTEAFF. The CDR3 DNA follows: TGCAGTGCCCCAGGGGGTAACACTGAAGCTTTCTTT.